This TCR beta chain derives from a study of T cell responses to AZD1222 COVID-19 vaccine (dated by TCRdb to the early 2020s). Context from the whole study: TCR sequencing was performed for fewer than 250 trial participants, of whom about 200 were given two doses of AZD1222 and around 25 were given two doses of MenACWY control vaccine. Enrollment into the trials was organized by age into subgroups of 18-55, 56-69 and 70-plus years, and those subgroups contained roughly 150, 30 and 60 TCR-sequenced participants, respectively.

The CDR3 numbers 16 residues from cysteine through phenylalanine. The sequence is cut down to CDR3 DNA, 48 bases in frame from base 1. CDR1 MNHNY and CDR2 SVGAGI were looked up in the germline V gene (reference sequence). V is cut by 1 base and J by 4 bases, and the space between the germline ends is 14 bases. According to the study, the label for this sample's time point signals: about 28 days (+/-7) after the second vaccine dose. Because spike-specific TCR depth and breadth did not differ between the two schedules, AZD1222 recipients who got a second dose at roughly 4 weeks were pooled with those who got a second dose at roughly 12 weeks. Vaccinee samples were obtained from the UK trials COV001 and COV002, which included a single-blind randomized controlled phase 2/3 trial of AZD1222 (ChAdOx1 nCoV-19) in healthy adults. For TCRbeta chain sequencing, PBMC samples from trial participants were taken at day 0 and at day 28 after the second dose.

Concerning this clone: The specificity of this receptor is unknown. Base qualities are not provided; no much larger clone lies one nucleotide away.

The CDR3 regions of human TCRbeta chains were subjected to immunosequencing. On the authors' methods: Repertoire TCRs were matched against a reference library of SARS-CoV-2-specific TCRs generated with the MIRA antigen-specificity platform. Breadth was defined as the fraction of unique TCRs that were SARS-CoV-2-associated, and depth was defined as the fraction of total T cells that were SARS-CoV-2-associated. Using the MIRA data, each spike-specific TCR was mapped to the spike region that the TCR reacts to and placed in a CD4 or CD8 class. Log10-transformed breadth and depth values were compared by one-way ANOVA with Sidak's multiple comparisons tests. TCRdb re-hosts the immuneACCESS table, in-frame sequences only. Its copies lack some clones; in the studies checked, an unresolved V gene accounts for under half of them, and the cause for the rest is not known. That table is the source of V, J and clone size, and D and trimming were worked out from the DNA. A total of around 150,000 clones appear in this sample, over 80% of them only once. Of the sample, approximately 6.8% falls within the top ten clones.

Paper-wide results and their limitations: After two AZD1222 doses, both the breadth and the depth of spike-specific TCRs were significantly higher than at day 0 and than in MenACWY recipients. Nearly half of unique spike-specific TCRs reportedly recognized epitopes outside regions mutated in the B.1.351 and B.1.1.7 variants. Only a handful of AZD1222 recipients were SARS-CoV-2 seropositive at baseline, limiting conclusions about previously exposed vaccinees. Most participants were white British and females outnumbered males, and the authors suggested that clonal diversity may have been underestimated. In the small 56-69-year group, the increase in depth fell short of significance, most likely because of low power. Because no day 14 peak-response samples were available, repertoires were characterized only after the peak T cell response. The whole spike protein was spanned by vaccine-associated CD4 TCRs, and dominant responses were seen in regions 160-218 and 743-854.

This TCR came from an adult who received the AZD1222 COVID-19 vaccine. The chain links TRBV6-6 with TRBJ1-3; no confident D gene assignment can be made. This specimen consisted of peripheral blood, obtained 28 days after the second AZD1222 dose. The DNA is as follows: TGTGCCAGCAGTTACTGGGGAGCCGCGAGCGGAAACACCATATATTTT. Its translation is CASSYWGAASGNTIYF.